The sequence of this TCR beta chain was determined in a study of vaccination and CD4 T cells after COVID-19. Across the whole study: The stimulating agents, overlapping spike peptides, came from SARS-CoV-2, HCoV-NL63, HCoV-OC43 and HCoV-229E. Cultures designated as controls were supplied with a CEFX pool, an HIV-1 Nef pool, or no peptide.

Time point here: late sampling 161 to 241 days after vaccination in a few convalescent patients. Treatment given: roughly 10-day PBMC culture with coronavirus spike peptide pools or control peptides (ViraFEST assay). ViraFEST grew antigen-specific T cells using peptide pools, then sequenced TCRs. Sequence data for DNA of cultured CD4+ T cells were generated by the Oncomine TCR Beta short-read assay. TCRdb itself ran the PCR reads through MiXCR, one entry per CDR3 protein. The profile covers roughly 20,000 distinct CDR3 sequences, with around two fifths appearing a single time and roughly a tenth taken by the ten largest. Overall study results and limits: Convalescent patients' median share of reactive clones seen only post-vaccination was around 90%.

As regards this clonotype: Its target is not known.

Sample: CD4+ T cells from blood, cultured in vitro, taken about 7 months after SARS-CoV-2 vaccination. The source of this sequence is a human donor who had recovered from COVID-19.

The CDR3 DNA reads as TGTGCCAGCAGTTTAGAGCCAAATGATAGCAATCAGCCCCAGCATTTT. It translates to CASSLEPNDSNQPQHF. V gene TRBV28 combines with J gene TRBJ1-5; D remains unclear. Trimming cost V 2 bases and J 0 bases, with 11 bases left between them. The length of the CDR3 is 16 residues. Germline loops: CDR1 MDHEN, CDR2 SYDVKM.